Here is one TCR beta chain with its context. What it recognizes is unknown. The sample is drawn from a study of beta chain features in type 1 diabetes. Whole-study findings and limits: More deletions and fewer insertions at VDJ junctions were seen in type 1 diabetes patients. Equally in patients and controls, shorter templates might have been favored by PCR. TCRB rearrangement may or may not be influenced by HLA type; here this remained unresolved. Significant though moderate, a shortening of TCRB CDR3s appeared in all four CD4+ subsets of Type 1 diabetes patients. Relative to healthy donors, patients appeared to have naive, central memory and Treg TCRB repertoires that were more similar.

Isolated RNA was reverse transcribed in full, so expressed TCRB transcripts were sequenced. This table comes from immunoSEQ multiplex PCR, and its TCRdb copy is limited to in-frame clones, with some not included. The table includes some 150,000 clones, 13% detected once. The sequenced sample was central memory CD4+ T cells from blood. The source is a young man with type 1 diabetes.

The CDR3 bases are TGTGCCAGCACAGCAGGAAACTATGGCTACACCTTC. Its protein product is CASTAGNYGYTF. The chain combines TRBV25-1 with TRBJ1-2; D not certain. Per the germline V gene, CDR1 is MGHDK and CDR2 is SYGVNS. CDR3 length equals 12 residues. With 7 bases removed from V and 2 bases from J, the gap between germline ends came to 8 bases.